The rows below give T cell receptor beta chains drawn from one sample of a study of neoadjuvant nivolumab and ipilimumab in lung cancer. Some clones are missing from TCRdb's copy, which holds only in-frame ones; the method was immunoSEQ multiplex PCR. The table lists 39,000 or so clones, about 91% of them singletons. The specimen comprised peripheral blood, sampled before neoadjuvant nivolumab, alone or with ipilimumab. These receptors all stem from an adult with non-small cell lung cancer. Both conserved end residues are part of each CDR3. D genes are given only for firm matches. Only some rows state a clone size, as once, few, many or a class for expanded clones.

J	V	size	D	DNA	CDR3
TRBJ1-5	TRBV5-6	.	TRBD1	TGTGCCAGCAGCTCTACAGGGGGCGCGGGGATTATTTGGAATCAGCCCCAGCATTTT	CASSSTGGAGIIWNQPQHF
TRBJ2-7	TRBV29-1	.	TRBD1	TGCAGCGTTGAAGATACCCGACCTGACAGGGGGCTGGATGAGCAGTACTTC	CSVEDTRPDRGLDEQYF
TRBJ2-7	TRBV6-6	.	.	TGTGCCAGCAGGAATGGCTTGGGAGAGCAGTACTTC	CASRNGLGEQYF
TRBJ2-7	TRBV5-5	.	.	TGTGCCAGCAGCTTGGAGGTCCTCGCTGAGCAGTACTTC	CASSLEVLAEQYF
TRBJ2-7	TRBV7-3	.	TRBD1	TGTGCCAACCCGGGACAGGGTTACGAGCAGTACTTC	CANPGQGYEQYF
TRBJ1-1	TRBV10-3	.	.	TGTGCCATCAGTGAGTCGAGTGCGGGGGCCCCCGAAGCTTTCTTT	CAISESSAGAPEAFF
TRBJ2-1	TRBV2	.	.	TGTGCCAGCAGAAAAGAATCGGGACGAACTCACAATGAGCAGTTCTTC	CASRKESGRTHNEQFF
TRBJ2-5	TRBV6-5	few	.	TGTGCCAGCAGCCCCTTCGGTGGGACCCAGTACTTC	CASSPFGGTQYF
TRBJ2-6	TRBV5-1	.	.	TGCGCCAGCAGTGTCCGCCGTCCAGGTAACGTCCTGACTTTC	CASSVRRPGNVLTF
TRBJ2-7	TRBV5-6	.	TRBD1	TGTGCCAGCAGTTCCCGGGACAGGGGGCGGTACGAGCAGTACTTC	CASSSRDRGRYEQYF
TRBJ2-1	TRBV5-4	.	TRBD2	TGTGCCAGCAGCTCGGCCCTAGCGGGAGAGGGGGATGAGCAGTTCTTC	CASSSALAGEGDEQFF
TRBJ2-3	TRBV27	.	.	TGTGCCAGCAGGACACCCCTCCGGGATACGCAGTATTTT	CASRTPLRDTQYF
TRBJ2-1	TRBV7-9	.	TRBD2	TGTGCCAGCAGCCCCGGACTAGCGGGAGGGCCAAGGGACAATGAGCAGTTCTTC	CASSPGLAGGPRDNEQFF
TRBJ2-1	TRBV4-1	.	.	TGCGCCAGCAGCCAAGGGGACGGGGGACCGAACAATGAGCAGTTCTTC	CASSQGDGGPNNEQFF
TRBJ2-3	TRBV14	once	.	TGTGCCAGCAGCTCGGGCAGCACACGCACAGATACGCAGTATTTT	CASSSGSTRTDTQYF
TRBJ2-3	TRBV5-5	.	.	TGTGCCAGCAGCTCTCGACTGTATACGCAGTATTTT	CASSSRLYTQYF
TRBJ2-1	TRBV9	.	.	TGTGCCAGCAGCGCTACAACTAGTGGCTACAATGAGCAGTTCTTC	CASSATTSGYNEQFF
TRBJ1-4	TRBV14	.	TRBD1	TGTGCCAGCAGCCAAGCCCCATGGGACAGGGGATCTGAAAAACTGTTTTTT	CASSQAPWDRGSEKLFF
TRBJ2-5	TRBV6-5	.	TRBD2	TGTGCCAGCGTGGCGGGAGGGGGGGGGACCCAGTACTTC	CASVAGGGGTQYF
TRBJ2-1	TRBV5-1	.	TRBD2	TGCGCCAGCAGCCCAGAGATAGCGGGGGTATACAATGAGCAGTTCTTC	CASSPEIAGVYNEQFF
TRBJ2-7	TRBV5-6	.	.	TGTGCCAGCAGCGGCCGGACCCTGTCCTACGAGCAGTACTTC	CASSGRTLSYEQYF
TRBJ2-5	TRBV5-6	.	.	TGTGCCAGCAGAACCTGGGGGGTGGGGGAGACCCAGTACTTC	CASRTWGVGETQYF
TRBJ2-3	TRBV18	.	TRBD2	TGTGCCAGCTCACCAATAGCGGGAGGAGACACAGATACGCAGTATTTT	CASSPIAGGDTDTQYF
TRBJ1-5	TRBV19	.	.	TGTGCCACCCAGAACGGCTATAGCAATCAGCCCCAGCATTTT	CATQNGYSNQPQHF
TRBJ1-5	TRBV5-6	.	TRBD1	TGTGCCAGCAGCAGAGTGGGACAGGGTGGAAATCAGCCCCAGCATTTT	CASSRVGQGGNQPQHF
TRBJ2-1	TRBV7-2	.	TRBD2	TGTGCCAGCAGCTTAGCGGGAAGCGGGCTAGCGGGACATGAGTTCTTC	CASSLAGSGLAGHEFF
TRBJ2-3	TRBV9	few	TRBD2	TGTGCCAGCAGCGTAGGGGTTAGCGGGGGTACAGATACGCAGTATTTT	CASSVGVSGGTDTQYF
TRBJ1-5	TRBV28	.	TRBD1	TGTGCCAGCAGTTCGACAGGGATAAATCAGCCCCAGCATTTT	CASSSTGINQPQHF
TRBJ2-7	TRBV27	.	.	TGTGCCAGCGCCCAGGGACTCCCCCTGTTGAACGACGAGCAGTACTTC	CASAQGLPLLNDEQYF
TRBJ2-5	TRBV30	.	.	TGTGCCTGGAGTCCGCGGGGGCAGTTGGAGACCCAGTACTTC	CAWSPRGQLETQYF
TRBJ2-7	TRBV30	few	.	TGTGCCTGGAGTAGGGCCAGCTCCTACGAGCAGTACTTC	CAWSRASSYEQYF